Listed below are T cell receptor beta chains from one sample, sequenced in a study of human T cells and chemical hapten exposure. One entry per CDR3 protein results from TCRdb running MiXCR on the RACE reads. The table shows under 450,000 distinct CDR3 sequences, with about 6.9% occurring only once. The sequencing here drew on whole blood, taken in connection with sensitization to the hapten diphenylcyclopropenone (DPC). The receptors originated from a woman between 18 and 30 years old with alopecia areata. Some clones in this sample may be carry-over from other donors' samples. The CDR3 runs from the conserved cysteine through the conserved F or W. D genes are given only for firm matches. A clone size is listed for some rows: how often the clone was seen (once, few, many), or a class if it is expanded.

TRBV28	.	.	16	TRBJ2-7	TGTGCCAGCAGGCTTGGGGGCGGGGGTTTTATTTCCGAGCAGTACTTC	CASRLGGGGFISEQYF
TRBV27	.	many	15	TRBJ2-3	TGTGCCAGCAGTTTATCGCTACTTATCACAGATACGCAGTATTTT	CASSLSLLITDTQYF
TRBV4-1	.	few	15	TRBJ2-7	TGCGCCAGCAGCCAAGAGGAGACACGTGCTTCCGAGCAGTACTTC	CASSQEETRASEQYF
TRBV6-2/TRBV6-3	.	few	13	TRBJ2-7	TGTGCCAGCCCCAGGGTCCCGCCTATTGAGCAGTACTTC	CASPRVPPIEQYF
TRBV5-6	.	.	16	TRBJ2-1	TGTGCCAGCAGCCCCCCGGGGGTCGCGACATACAATGAGCAGTTCTTC	CASSPPGVATYNEQFF
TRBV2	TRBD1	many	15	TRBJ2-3	TGTGCCAGCAATCCTGGACAGGGGGCAACAGATACGCAGTATTTT	CASNPGQGATDTQYF
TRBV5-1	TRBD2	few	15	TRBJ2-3	TGCGCCAGCAGCGCGCAGCGGGGGGCCGCAGATACGCAGTATTTT	CASSAQRGAADTQYF
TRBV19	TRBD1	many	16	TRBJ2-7	TGTGCCAGTAGTATATCATCAGGGGGCGATCCCTACGAGCAGTACTTC	CASSISSGGDPYEQYF
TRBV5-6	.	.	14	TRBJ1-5	TGTGCCAGCAGTTTGGGGGACGGAGATCAGCCCCAGCATTTT	CASSLGDGDQPQHF
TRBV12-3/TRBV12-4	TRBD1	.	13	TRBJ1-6	TGTGCCACATATGGGACAGTAGGTTCACCCCTCCACTTT	CATYGTVGSPLHF
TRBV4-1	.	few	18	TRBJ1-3	TGCGCCAGCAGCCCTCAAGAACCCCCCCGAAGGGCTGGAAACACCATATATTTT	CASSPQEPPRRAGNTIYF
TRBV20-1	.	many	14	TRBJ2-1	TGCAGTGCTAAGGGGGCGGGGAATTACAATGAGCAGTTCTTC	CSAKGAGNYNEQFF
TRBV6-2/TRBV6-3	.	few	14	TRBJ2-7	TGTGCCAGCGGGCTCAGCAGGGTAGGCAACGAGCAGTACTTC	CASGLSRVGNEQYF
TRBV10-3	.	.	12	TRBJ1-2	TGTGCCATCAGTGCCCTTAACTATGGCTACACCTTC	CAISALNYGYTF
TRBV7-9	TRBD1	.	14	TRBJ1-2	TGTGCCAGCAGCTCTCTCAGACAGGGCTATGGCTACACCTTC	CASSSLRQGYGYTF
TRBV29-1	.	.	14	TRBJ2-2	TGCAGCGTCGACGGGGGTATCAACACCGGGGAGCTGTTTTTT	CSVDGGINTGELFF
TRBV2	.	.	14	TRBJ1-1	TGTGCCAGCAGTCGAGATGGGACTGTAACTGAAGCTTTCTTT	CASSRDGTVTEAFF